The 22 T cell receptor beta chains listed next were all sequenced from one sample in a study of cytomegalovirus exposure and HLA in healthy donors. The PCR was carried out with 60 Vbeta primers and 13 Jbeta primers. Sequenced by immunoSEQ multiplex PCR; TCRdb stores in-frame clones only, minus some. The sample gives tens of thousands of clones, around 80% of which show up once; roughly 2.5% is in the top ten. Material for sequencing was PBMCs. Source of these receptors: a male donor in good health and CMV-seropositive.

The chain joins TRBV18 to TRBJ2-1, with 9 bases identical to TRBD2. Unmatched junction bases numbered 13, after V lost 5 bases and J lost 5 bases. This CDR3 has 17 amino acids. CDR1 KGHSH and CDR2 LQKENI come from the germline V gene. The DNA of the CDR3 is TGTGCCAGCTCATCCCTGACTAGCGGAGGTAACAACAATGAGCAGTTCTTC. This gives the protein CASSSLTSGGNNNEQFF.

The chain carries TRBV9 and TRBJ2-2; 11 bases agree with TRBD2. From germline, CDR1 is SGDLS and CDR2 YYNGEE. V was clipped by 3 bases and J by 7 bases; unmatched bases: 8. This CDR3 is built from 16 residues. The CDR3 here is CASSATSGRQGGELFF. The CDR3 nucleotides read TGTGCCAGCAGCGCCACTAGCGGGAGACAGGGCGGGGAGCTGTTTTTT.

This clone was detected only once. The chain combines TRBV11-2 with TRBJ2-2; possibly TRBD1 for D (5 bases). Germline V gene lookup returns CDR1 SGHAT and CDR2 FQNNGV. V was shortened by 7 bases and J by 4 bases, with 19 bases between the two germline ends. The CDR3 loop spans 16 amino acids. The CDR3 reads CASKVRSGQGTGELFF. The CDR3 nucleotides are TGTGCCAGCAAGGTGCGGTCCGGACAAGGCACCGGGGAGCTGTTTTTT.

The CDR3 region is CASRPGLAGSRTGELFF. The CDR3 DNA follows: TGTGCCAGCAGACCCGGACTAGCGGGAAGTCGTACCGGGGAGCTGTTTTTT. The rearrangement links TRBV5-4 to TRBJ2-2; 12 bases agree with TRBD2. CDR1 is SGHNT and CDR2 is YYREEE in the germline V gene (reference sequence). J lost 5 bases, V lost 5 bases, and 10 bases had no gene match. This CDR3 has 17 residues.

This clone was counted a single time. The CDR3 sequence: CASSPGTSGNTGELFF. CDR3 sequence (DNA): TGTGCCAGCAGCCCGGGGACTAGCGGAAACACCGGGGAGCTGTTTTTT. V gene TRBV5-8 combines with J gene TRBJ2-2, with 11 bases aligning to TRBD2. CDR1 and CDR2 (germline): SGHTS, YDEGEE. The V and J ends lost 4 bases and 2 bases, in that order; junction bases with no gene match: 4. The CDR3 contains 16 residues. Drawing the rest from reference TRBV5-8 and TRBJ2-2, the complete variable domain is EAGVTQSPTHLIKTRGQQATLRCSPISGHTSVYWYQQALGLGLQFLLWYDEGEERNRGNFPPRFSGRQFPNYSSELNVNALELEDSALYLCASSPGTSGNTGELFFGEGSRLTVL.

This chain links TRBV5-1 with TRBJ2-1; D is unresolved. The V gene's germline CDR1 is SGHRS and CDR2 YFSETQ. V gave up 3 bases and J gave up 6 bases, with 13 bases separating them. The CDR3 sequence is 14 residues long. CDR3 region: CASSYLISVNEQFF. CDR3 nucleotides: TGCGCCAGCAGCTACCTCATTAGTGTCAATGAGCAGTTCTTC.

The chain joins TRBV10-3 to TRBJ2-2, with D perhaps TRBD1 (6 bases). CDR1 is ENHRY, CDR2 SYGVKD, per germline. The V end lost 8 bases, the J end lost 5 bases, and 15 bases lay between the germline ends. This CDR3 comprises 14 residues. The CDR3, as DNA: TGTGCCATCGAGGGGGAAGGGTCAACCGGGGAGCTGTTTTTT. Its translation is CAIEGEGSTGELFF.

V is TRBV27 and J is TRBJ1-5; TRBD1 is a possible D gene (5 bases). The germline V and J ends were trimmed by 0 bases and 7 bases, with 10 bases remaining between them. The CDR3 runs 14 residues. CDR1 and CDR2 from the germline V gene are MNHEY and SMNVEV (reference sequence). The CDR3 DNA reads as TGTGCCAGCAGTTTATCCCGGGGGGAACAGCCCCAGCATTTT. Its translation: CASSLSRGEQPQHF.

CDR3 nucleotides: TGTGCCAGCAGTGGGACAGCTAATCAGCCCCAGCATTTT. Translation: CASSGTANQPQHF. The chain joins TRBV2 to TRBJ1-5; weak D call: TRBD1 (6 bases). The germline V and J ends were trimmed by 4 bases and 4 bases, with 8 bases remaining between them. This CDR3 is built from 13 residues. CDR1 is SNHLY and CDR2 is FYNNEI in the germline V gene.

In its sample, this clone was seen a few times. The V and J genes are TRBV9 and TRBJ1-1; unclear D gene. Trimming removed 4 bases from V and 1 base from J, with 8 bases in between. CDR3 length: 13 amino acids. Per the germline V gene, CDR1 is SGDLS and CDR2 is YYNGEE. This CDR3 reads CASSIRENTEAFF. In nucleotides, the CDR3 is TGTGCCAGCAGCATCCGGGAGAACACTGAAGCTTTCTTT. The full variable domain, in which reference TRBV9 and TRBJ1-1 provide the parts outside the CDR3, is DSGVTQTPKHLITATGQRVTLRCSPRSGDLSVYWYQQSLDQGLQFLIQYYNGEERAKGNILERFSAQQFPDLHSELNLSSLELGDSALYFCASSIRENTEAFFGQGTRLTVV.

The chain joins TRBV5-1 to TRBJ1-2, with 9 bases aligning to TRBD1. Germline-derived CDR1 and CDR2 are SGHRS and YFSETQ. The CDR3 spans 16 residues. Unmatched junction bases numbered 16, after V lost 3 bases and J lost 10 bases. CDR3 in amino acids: CASSYSGGQGTLVYTF. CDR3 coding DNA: TGCGCCAGCAGCTATTCAGGGGGACAGGGAACTTTAGTCTACACCTTC.

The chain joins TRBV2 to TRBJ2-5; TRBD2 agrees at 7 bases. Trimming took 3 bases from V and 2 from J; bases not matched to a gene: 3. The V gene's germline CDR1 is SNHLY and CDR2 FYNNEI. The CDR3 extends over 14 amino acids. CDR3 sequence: CASSDWRGQETQYF. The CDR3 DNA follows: TGTGCCAGCAGTGATTGGCGGGGGCAAGAGACCCAGTACTTC.

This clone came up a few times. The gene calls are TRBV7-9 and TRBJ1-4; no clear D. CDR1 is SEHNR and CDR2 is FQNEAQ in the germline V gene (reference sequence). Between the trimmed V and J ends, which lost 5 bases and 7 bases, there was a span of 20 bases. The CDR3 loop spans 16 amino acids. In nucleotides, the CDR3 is TGTGCCAGCAGCCCAGGCGTCTCGGGGTTTGGTGAAAAACTGTTTTTT. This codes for CASSPGVSGFGEKLFF.

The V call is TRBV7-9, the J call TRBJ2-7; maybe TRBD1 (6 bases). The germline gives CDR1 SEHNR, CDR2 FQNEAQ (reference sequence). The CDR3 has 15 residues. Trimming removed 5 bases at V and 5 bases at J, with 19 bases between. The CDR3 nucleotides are TGTGCCAGCAGCCGCCCACAGGGCATTTTAGACGAGCAGTACTTC. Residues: CASSRPQGILDEQYF.

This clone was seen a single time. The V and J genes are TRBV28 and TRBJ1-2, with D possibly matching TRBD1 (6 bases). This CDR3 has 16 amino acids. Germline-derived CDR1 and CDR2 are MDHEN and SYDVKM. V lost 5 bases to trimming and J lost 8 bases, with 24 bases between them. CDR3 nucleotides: TGTGCCAGCAGTACACAGGGAGGGGTTAGTTTTACGGGCTACACCTTC. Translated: CASSTQGGVSFTGYTF.

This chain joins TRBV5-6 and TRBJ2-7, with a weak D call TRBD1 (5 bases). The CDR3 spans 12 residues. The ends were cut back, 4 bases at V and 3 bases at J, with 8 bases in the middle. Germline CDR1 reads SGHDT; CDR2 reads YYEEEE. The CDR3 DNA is TGTGCCAGCAGCCGACAGAACTACGAGCAGTACTTC. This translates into CASSRQNYEQYF. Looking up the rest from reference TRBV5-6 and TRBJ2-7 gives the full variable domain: DAGVTQSPTHLIKTRGQQVTLRCSPKSGHDTVSWYQQALGQGPQFIFQYYEEEERQRGNFPDRFSGHQFPNYSSELNVNALLLGDSALYLCASSRQNYEQYFGPGTRLTVT.

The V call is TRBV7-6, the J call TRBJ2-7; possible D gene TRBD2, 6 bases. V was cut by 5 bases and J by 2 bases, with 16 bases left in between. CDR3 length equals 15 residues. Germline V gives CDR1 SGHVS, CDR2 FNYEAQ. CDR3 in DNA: TGTGCCAGCAGCCGCCGGGGACTCCTAACCTACGAGCAGTACTTC. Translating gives CASSRRGLLTYEQYF.

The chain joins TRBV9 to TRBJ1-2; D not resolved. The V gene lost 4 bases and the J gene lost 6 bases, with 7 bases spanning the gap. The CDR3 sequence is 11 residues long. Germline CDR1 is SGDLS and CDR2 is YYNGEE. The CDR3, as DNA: TGTGCCAGCAGCAACAGAGATGGCTACACCTTC. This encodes CASSNRDGYTF.

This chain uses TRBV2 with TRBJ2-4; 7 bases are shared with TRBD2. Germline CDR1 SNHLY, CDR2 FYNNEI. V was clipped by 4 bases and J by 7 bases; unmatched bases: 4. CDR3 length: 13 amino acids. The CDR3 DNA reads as TGTGCCAGCAGTGGACCTAGCGGCAACATTCAGTACTTC. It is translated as CASSGPSGNIQYF.

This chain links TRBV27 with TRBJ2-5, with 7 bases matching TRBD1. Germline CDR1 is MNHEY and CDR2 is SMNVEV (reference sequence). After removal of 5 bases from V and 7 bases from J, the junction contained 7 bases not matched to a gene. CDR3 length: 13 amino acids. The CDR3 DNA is TGTGCCAGCAGTGCAGGGGGTCGGTGGACCCAGTACTTC. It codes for CASSAGGRWTQYF.

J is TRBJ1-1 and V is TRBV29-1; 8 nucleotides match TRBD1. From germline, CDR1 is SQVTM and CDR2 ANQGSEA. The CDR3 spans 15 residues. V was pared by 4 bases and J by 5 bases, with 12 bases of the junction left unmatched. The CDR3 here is CSVGFTGGVRTEAFF. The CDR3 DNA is TGCAGCGTTGGTTTTACAGGGGGAGTTAGGACTGAAGCTTTCTTT.

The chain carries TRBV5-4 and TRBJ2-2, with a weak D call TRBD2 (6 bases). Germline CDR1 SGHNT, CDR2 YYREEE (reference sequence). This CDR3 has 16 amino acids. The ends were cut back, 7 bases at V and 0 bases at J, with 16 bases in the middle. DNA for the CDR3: TGTGCCAGCCAAGCGGGCCTAGCGTCGAACACCGGGGAGCTGTTTTTT. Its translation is CASQAGLASNTGELFF.